The 26 T cell receptor beta chains reported below all come from one sample, sequenced in a study of blood T cell repertoires in COVID-19. This table comes from immunoSEQ multiplex PCR, and its TCRdb copy is limited to in-frame clones, with some not included. This table has approximately 160,000 clones, over 75% appearing once. Sequencing was carried out using PBMCs or T cells enriched from blood (not recorded which). Every receptor here comes from a woman aged 45 to 65 who had recovered from COVID-19.

The chain joins TRBV7-6 to TRBJ2-1, with D perhaps matching TRBD2 (6 bases). Germline V gene lookup returns CDR1 SGHVS and CDR2 FNYEAQ. The CDR3 extends over 19 amino acids. The V and J ends lost 0 bases and 0 bases respectively, with 18 bases between them. The CDR3 loop is CASSLAREAKGYSYNEQFF. The CDR3 DNA sequence: TGTGCCAGCAGCTTAGCGAGGGAGGCTAAGGGCTACTCCTACAATGAGCAGTTCTTC.

The CDR3 loop is CASSFSGSGYTF. The CDR3 DNA is TGTGCCAGCAGCTTTTCGGGATCTGGCTACACCTTC. This sequence joins TRBV7-2 and TRBJ1-2; D is unresolved. The CDR3 sequence is 12 residues long. Germline assignment: CDR1 SGHTA and CDR2 FQGNSA. V lost 3 bases and J lost 7, with 9 bases in between.

The chain's CDR3 is CASSLGLAVYNEQFF. As DNA, the CDR3 is TGTGCCAGCAGCTTAGGACTAGCGGTCTACAATGAGCAGTTCTTC. This chain uses TRBV7-2 with TRBJ2-1; 9 bases match TRBD2. This CDR3 contains 15 residues. V lost 1 base to trimming and J lost 3 bases; unmatched junction nucleotides: 1. CDR1 is SGHTA, CDR2 FQGNSA, per germline. Filled out from reference TRBV7-2 and TRBJ2-1, the complete variable domain reads GAGVSQSPSNKVTEKGKDVELRCDPISGHTALYWYRQSLGQGLEFLIYFQGNSAPDKSGLPSDRFSAERTGGSVSTLTIQRTQQEDSAVYLCASSLGLAVYNEQFFGPGTRLTVL.

The chain uses TRBV7-8 and TRBJ1-5, with D possibly being TRBD1 (5 bases). V was clipped by 5 bases and J by 6 bases, with 14 bases between them. The germline CDR1 and CDR2 sequences are SGHVS and FQNEAQ. There are 14 residues in the CDR3. This chain's CDR3 is CASSRTGLGQPQHF. The CDR3 DNA sequence: TGTGCCAGCAGCCGTACAGGCCTCGGTCAGCCCCAGCATTTT.

Worth noting for this clone: The sample has other DNA sequences that encode this CDR3 too. The genes are TRBV10-3 and TRBJ1-5, with 11 bases identical to TRBD1. The CDR3 sequence is 13 residues long. V shed 6 bases, J shed 7 bases, and the junction held 2 bases outside the gene matches. Per the germline V gene, CDR1 is ENHRY and CDR2 is SYGVKD. The CDR3 sequence is CAIRGTGGQPQHF. CDR3 nucleotides: TGTGCCATCAGGGGGACAGGGGGACAGCCCCAGCATTTT.

The V gene is TRBV27, the J gene TRBJ1-4; maybe TRBD1 (6 bases). Per the germline V gene, CDR1 is MNHEY and CDR2 is SMNVEV (reference sequence). Trimming took off 6 bases at V and 8 bases at J, with 19 bases between the two ends. The CDR3 extends over 15 amino acids. The CDR3 is CASRSGQTPREKLFF. CDR3 in DNA: TGTGCCAGCAGGAGTGGACAGACCCCTAGGGAAAAACTGTTTTTT.

The gene calls are TRBV5-4 and TRBJ2-1; 9 bases fit TRBD2. Germline assignment: CDR1 SGHNT and CDR2 YYREEE (reference sequence). The V gene end was trimmed by 5 bases and the J gene end by 3 bases; junction bases not matched to a gene: 9. The CDR3 is 16 residues long. CDR3 region: CASRAEAGGFYNEQFF. In nucleotides, the CDR3 is TGTGCCAGCAGGGCCGAAGCGGGAGGATTCTACAATGAGCAGTTCTTC.

This clone occurred a few times. This sequence joins TRBV2 and TRBJ1-4; a weak D match, TRBD1 (5 bases). This CDR3 has 11 residues. Trimming removed 6 bases from V and 7 bases from J, with 6 bases in between. Germline V gives CDR1 SNHLY, CDR2 FYNNEI. Here the CDR3 reads CASSTGEKLFF. CDR3 sequence (DNA): TGTGCCAGCAGCACAGGTGAAAAACTGTTTTTT.

The rearrangement links TRBV30 to TRBJ1-2; D ambiguous. Trimming removed 5 bases from V and 4 bases from J, with 11 bases in between. The CDR3 extends over 12 amino acids. The germline V gene has CDR1 GTSNPN and CDR2 SVGIG (reference sequence). CDR3 sequence (DNA): TGTGCCTGGGACTCCCAATTCTATGGCTACACCTTC. Protein: CAWDSQFYGYTF.

This chain joins TRBV5-1 and TRBJ2-7; 9 positions match TRBD2. CDR1 is SGHRS, CDR2 YFSETQ, per germline. V lost 5 bases and J lost 3; bases outside the gene matches: 3. The CDR3 is 13 residues long. The CDR3 bases are TGCGCCAGCAGGCGGGAGGGCGGCTACGAGCAGTACTTC. It specifies CASRREGGYEQYF.

The chain uses TRBV24-1 and TRBJ2-3; 14 bases agree with TRBD2. This CDR3 is built from 19 residues. The germline gives CDR1 KGHDR, CDR2 SFDVKD. J gave up 4 bases and V 0 bases, and 8 bases lay outside the gene matches. The CDR3 reads CATSDLPKTSGRASDTQYF. The CDR3 nucleotides read TGTGCCACCAGTGATTTGCCTAAGACTAGCGGGAGGGCCTCAGATACGCAGTATTTT.

The CDR3 nucleotides are TGTGCCAGCAGCCCTCGAGAAGGGACAGGGGTTCACGAGCAGTACTTC. Translated: CASSPREGTGVHEQYF. The rearrangement uses TRBV7-6 and TRBJ2-7; 10 bases are a match to TRBD1. V trimming: 5 bases; J trimming: 5 bases; junction bases outside the gene matches: 12. Per germline, CDR1 SGHVS and CDR2 FNYEAQ. The CDR3 contains 16 residues.

This chain connects TRBV19 to TRBJ2-1; 11 bases are shared with TRBD2. Germline V gives CDR1 LNHDA, CDR2 SQIVND (reference sequence). Trimming took 5 bases from V and 2 from J; bases not matched to a gene: 2. There are 15 residues in the CDR3. The CDR3 nucleotides are TGTGCCAGTAGTGCTAGCGGGAGGACCTACAATGAGCAGTTCTTC. Protein product: CASSASGRTYNEQFF.

This chain links TRBV7-6 with TRBJ2-3, with 11 positions matching TRBD2. Germline V lookup: CDR1 SGHVS, CDR2 FNYEAQ. The CDR3 contains 17 residues. V gave up 4 bases and J gave up 0 bases; unmatched junction bases: 6. The CDR3 region has the DNA TGTGCCAGCAGCTCCAGACTAGCGGGGCCTAGCACAGATACGCAGTATTTT. Its translation: CASSSRLAGPSTDTQYF.

The genes are TRBV28 and TRBJ1-2; TRBD1 matches at 7 bases. Germline assignment: CDR1 MDHEN and CDR2 SYDVKM. The CDR3 has 12 residues. Trimming removed 5 bases from V and 7 bases from J; junction bases left unmatched: 4. CDR3: CASSVNRGGYTF. The CDR3 bases are TGTGCCAGCAGTGTCAACAGGGGTGGCTACACCTTC.

This chain joins TRBV7-3 and TRBJ2-5; D is possibly TRBD2 (6 bases). V was pared by 5 bases and J by 6 bases, with 13 bases between. The CDR3 runs 13 residues. Germline V gene data show CDR1 as SGHTA and CDR2 as FQGTGA. The CDR3 reads CASSPGGGKTQYF. CDR3 bases: TGTGCCAGCAGCCCCGGGGGAGGAAAGACCCAGTACTTC.

The chain recombines TRBV14 with TRBJ2-2, with 8 bases fitting TRBD2. The V segment lost 4 bases and the J segment 7 bases; nucleotides outside the gene matches: 8. Per the germline V gene, CDR1 is SGHDN and CDR2 is FVKESK. The CDR3 has 15 residues. The CDR3 region is CASSRTSGGVGELFF. The CDR3 DNA is TGTGCCAGCAGCCGAACTAGCGGAGGGGTCGGGGAGCTGTTTTTT.

The rearrangement uses TRBV7-8 and TRBJ2-1; TRBD1 agrees at 8 bases. With 6 bases clipped from V and 8 bases from J, the junction kept 6 bases outside the gene matches. This CDR3 has 13 residues. In germline, CDR1 is SGHVS, CDR2 FQNEAQ. The CDR3 protein is CASSISGGHEQFF. The CDR3 DNA is TGTGCCAGCAGTATTTCAGGGGGCCATGAGCAGTTCTTC.

The chain combines TRBV28 with TRBJ1-4; 7 nucleotides agree with TRBD1. After removal of 5 bases from V and 4 bases from J, the junction contained 16 bases not matched to a gene. Germline values: CDR1 MDHEN, CDR2 SYDVKM. The CDR3 loop spans 18 amino acids. The DNA of the CDR3 is TGTGCCAGCAGTCCCCCAGGGGGGCCGAATAACTATAATGAAAAACTGTTTTTT. Encoded protein: CASSPPGGPNNYNEKLFF. The full variable domain, rest sourced from reference TRBV28 and TRBJ1-4, is DVKVTQSSRYLVKRTGEKVFLECVQDMDHENMFWYRQDPGLGLRLIYFSYDVKMKEKGDIPEGYSVSREKKERFSLILESASTNQTSMYLCASSPPGGPNNYNEKLFFGSGTQLSVL.

The gene calls are TRBV18 and TRBJ1-5, with TRBD1 matching over 7 bases. V lost 4 bases and J lost 7; bases outside the gene matches: 7. Germline V lookup: CDR1 KGHSH, CDR2 LQKENI. This CDR3 is built from 14 residues. The CDR3 nucleotides are TGTGCCAGCTCACTACAGGGGTTAGAGCAGCCCCAGCATTTT. This translates into CASSLQGLEQPQHF.

The chain carries TRBV7-2 and TRBJ2-7; perhaps TRBD1 as D (5 bases). The CDR3 has 13 residues. The germline V gene has CDR1 SGHTA and CDR2 FQGNSA. V was trimmed by 5 bases and J by 3 bases, leaving 11 bases between them. The CDR3 DNA reads TGTGCCAGCAGCCAACAACAGGTCTACGAGCAGTACTTC. This gives the protein CASSQQQVYEQYF.

The chain carries TRBV30 and TRBJ2-1; 14 bases align to TRBD2. In germline, CDR1 is GTSNPN, CDR2 SVGIG (reference sequence). After removal of 2 bases from V and 8 bases from J, the junction contained 11 bases not matched to a gene. The CDR3 has 17 amino acids. CDR3 in amino acids: CAWSSSRTSGRLDEQFF. In DNA, the CDR3 is TGTGCCTGGAGTTCCTCCCGGACTAGCGGGAGGCTGGATGAGCAGTTCTTC.

CDR3 residues: CASSATGGASPLHF. The CDR3 DNA reads as TGTGCCAGCAGCGCGACAGGGGGCGCTTCACCCCTCCACTTT. The V and J genes are TRBV7-9 and TRBJ1-6; 10 positions agree with TRBD1. This CDR3 is 14 amino acids long. Germline V gene lookup returns CDR1 SEHNR and CDR2 FQNEAQ (reference sequence). J was trimmed by 9 bases and V by 5 bases; bases with no gene match: 4.

The chain links TRBV7-9 to TRBJ1-6, with D unresolved. Per germline, CDR1 SEHNR and CDR2 FQNEAQ (reference sequence). The CDR3 is 17 residues long. Trimming removed 5 bases from V and 5 bases from J, with 19 bases in between. The CDR3 spells CASSQPSTGIDNSPLHF. The CDR3 DNA reads as TGTGCCAGCAGCCAACCATCAACCGGGATTGATAATTCACCCCTCCACTTT.

This chain links TRBV19 with TRBJ2-1, with 13 bases fitting TRBD2. CDR1 and CDR2 from the germline V gene are LNHDA and SQIVND (reference sequence). The CDR3 loop spans 13 amino acids. V dropped 4 bases and J dropped 15; count of bases not matched to a gene: 6. The CDR3 sequence is CASSTGTSGVLFF. Written as DNA, the CDR3 is TGTGCCAGTAGTACTGGGACTAGCGGGGTGCTGTTCTTC.

V usage is TRBV7-9 and J usage is TRBJ2-4; 9 bases match TRBD1. The junction had 21 bases not matched to a gene; V was cut back by 6 bases and J by 9 bases. The CDR3 totals 18 residues. CDR1 and CDR2 from the germline V gene are SEHNR and FQNEAQ (reference sequence). CDR3: CASSRPGQGKAGRGIQYF. DNA for the CDR3: TGTGCCAGCAGTCGTCCGGGACAGGGTAAAGCGGGAAGGGGCATTCAGTACTTC.